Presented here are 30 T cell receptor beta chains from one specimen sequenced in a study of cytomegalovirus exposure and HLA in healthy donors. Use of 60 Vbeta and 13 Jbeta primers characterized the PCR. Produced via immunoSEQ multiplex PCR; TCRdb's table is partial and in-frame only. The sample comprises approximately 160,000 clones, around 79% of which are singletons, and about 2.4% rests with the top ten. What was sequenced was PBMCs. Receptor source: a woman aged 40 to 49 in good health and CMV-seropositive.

CDR3 residues: CASGQGKTYEQYF. The CDR3 nucleotides read TGCGCCAGTGGACAGGGGAAGACCTACGAGCAGTACTTC. The chain recombines TRBV5-1 with TRBJ2-7; 9 nucleotides align to TRBD1. Germline V lookup: CDR1 SGHRS, CDR2 YFSETQ. The CDR3 contains 13 residues. The junction had 5 bases not matched to a gene; V was cut back by 8 bases and J by 2 bases.

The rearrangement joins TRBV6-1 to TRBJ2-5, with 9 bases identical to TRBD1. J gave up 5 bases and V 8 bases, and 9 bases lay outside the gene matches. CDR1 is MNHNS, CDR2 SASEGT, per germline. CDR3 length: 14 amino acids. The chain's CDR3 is CASDWDRDTETQYF. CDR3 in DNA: TGTGCCAGCGATTGGGACAGGGATACGGAGACCCAGTACTTC.

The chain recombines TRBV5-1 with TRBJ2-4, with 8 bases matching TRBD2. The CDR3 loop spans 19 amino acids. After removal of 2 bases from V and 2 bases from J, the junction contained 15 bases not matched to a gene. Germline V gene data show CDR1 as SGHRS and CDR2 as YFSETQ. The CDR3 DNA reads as TGCGCCAGCAGCTTAACCCCATTGGAGCGGGGGTATTCCAAAAACATTCAGTACTTC. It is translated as CASSLTPLERGYSKNIQYF.

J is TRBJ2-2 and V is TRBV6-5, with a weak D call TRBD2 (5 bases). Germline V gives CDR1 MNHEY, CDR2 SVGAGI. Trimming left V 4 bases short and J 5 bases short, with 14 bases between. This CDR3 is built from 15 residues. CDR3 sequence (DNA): TGTGCCAGCAGTTCCTTCCCTCCGGGAACCGGGGAGCTGTTTTTT. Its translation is CASSSFPPGTGELFF.

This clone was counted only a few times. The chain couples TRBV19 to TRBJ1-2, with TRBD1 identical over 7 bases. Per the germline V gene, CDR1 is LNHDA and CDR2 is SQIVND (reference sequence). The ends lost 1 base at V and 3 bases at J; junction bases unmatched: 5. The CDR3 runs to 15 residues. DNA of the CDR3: TGTGCCAGTAGTATAGGAGGGGGCGCGGACTATGGCTACACCTTC. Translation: CASSIGGGADYGYTF.

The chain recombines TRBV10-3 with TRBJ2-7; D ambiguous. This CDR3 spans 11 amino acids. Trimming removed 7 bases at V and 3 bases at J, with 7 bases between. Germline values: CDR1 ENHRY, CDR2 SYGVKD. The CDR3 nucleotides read TGTGCCATCACAGTGAACTACGAGCAGTACTTC. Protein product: CAITVNYEQYF.

CDR3: CASSEVGAAALYEQYF. The CDR3 DNA is TGTGCCAGCAGTGAAGTTGGGGCAGCAGCCCTCTACGAGCAGTACTTC. The genes are TRBV2 and TRBJ2-7; D might be TRBD1 (5 bases). This CDR3 spans 16 amino acids. The germline CDR1 and CDR2 sequences are SNHLY and FYNNEI. Trimming pared 1 base from V and 3 bases from J, leaving 16 bases between.

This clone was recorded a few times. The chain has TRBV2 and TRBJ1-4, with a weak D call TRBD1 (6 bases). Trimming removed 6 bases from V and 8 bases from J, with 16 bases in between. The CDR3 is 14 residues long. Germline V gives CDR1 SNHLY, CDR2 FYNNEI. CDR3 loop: CASSRDNQGEKLFF. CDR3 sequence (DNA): TGTGCCAGCAGCAGGGACAACCAGGGGGAAAAACTGTTTTTT.

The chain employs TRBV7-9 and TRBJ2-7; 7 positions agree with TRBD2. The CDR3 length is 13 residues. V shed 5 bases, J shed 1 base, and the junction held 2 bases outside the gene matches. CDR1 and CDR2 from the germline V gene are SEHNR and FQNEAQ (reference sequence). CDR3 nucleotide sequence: TGTGCCAGCAGCCCGGGGGGTTCCTACGAGCAGTACTTC. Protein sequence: CASSPGGSYEQYF.

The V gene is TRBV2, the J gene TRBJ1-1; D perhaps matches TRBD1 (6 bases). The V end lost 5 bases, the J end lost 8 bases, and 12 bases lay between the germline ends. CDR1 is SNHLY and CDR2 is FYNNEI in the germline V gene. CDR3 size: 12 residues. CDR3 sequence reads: CASSLRGTEAFF. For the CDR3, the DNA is TGTGCCAGCAGTCTTAGGGGGACGGAAGCTTTCTTT.

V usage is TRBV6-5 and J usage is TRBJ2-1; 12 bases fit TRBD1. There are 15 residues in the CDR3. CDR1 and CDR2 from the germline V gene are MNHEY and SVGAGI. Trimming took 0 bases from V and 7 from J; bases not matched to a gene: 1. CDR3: CASSYSGQGANEQFF. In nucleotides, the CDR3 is TGTGCCAGCAGTTACTCGGGACAGGGGGCTAATGAGCAGTTCTTC.

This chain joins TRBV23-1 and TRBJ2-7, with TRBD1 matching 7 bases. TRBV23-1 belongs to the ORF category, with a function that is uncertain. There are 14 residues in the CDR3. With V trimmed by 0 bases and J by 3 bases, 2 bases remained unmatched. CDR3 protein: CASSQSTGDYEQYF. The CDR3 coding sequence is TGCGCCAGCAGTCAATCCACAGGGGACTACGAGCAGTACTTC.

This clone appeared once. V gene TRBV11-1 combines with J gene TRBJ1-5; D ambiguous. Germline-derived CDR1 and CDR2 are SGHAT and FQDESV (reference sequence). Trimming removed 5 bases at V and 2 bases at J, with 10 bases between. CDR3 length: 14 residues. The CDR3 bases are TGTGCCAGCAGCCGGGAATCCCGCAATCAGCCCCAGCATTTT. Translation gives CASSRESRNQPQHF.

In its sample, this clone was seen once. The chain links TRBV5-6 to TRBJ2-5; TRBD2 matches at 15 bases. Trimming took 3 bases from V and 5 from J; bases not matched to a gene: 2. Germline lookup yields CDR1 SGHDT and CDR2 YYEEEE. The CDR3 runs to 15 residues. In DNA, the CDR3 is TGTGCCAGCAGCTGGACTAGCGGGGGGGCCGAGACCCAGTACTTC. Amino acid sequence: CASSWTSGGAETQYF.

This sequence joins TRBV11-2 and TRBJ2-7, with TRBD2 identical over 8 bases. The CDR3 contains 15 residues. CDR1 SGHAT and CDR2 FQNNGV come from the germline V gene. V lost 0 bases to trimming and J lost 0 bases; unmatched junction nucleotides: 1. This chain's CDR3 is CASSLESGSSYEQYF. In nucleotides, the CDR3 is TGTGCCAGCAGCTTAGAGAGCGGGAGCTCCTACGAGCAGTACTTC.

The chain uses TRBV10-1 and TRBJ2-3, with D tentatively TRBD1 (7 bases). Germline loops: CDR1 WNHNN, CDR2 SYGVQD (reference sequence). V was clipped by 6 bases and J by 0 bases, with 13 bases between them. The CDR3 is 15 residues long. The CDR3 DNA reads TGCGCCAGCAGCGGAGGGACAGATAGCACAGATACGCAGTATTTT. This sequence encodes CASSGGTDSTDTQYF.

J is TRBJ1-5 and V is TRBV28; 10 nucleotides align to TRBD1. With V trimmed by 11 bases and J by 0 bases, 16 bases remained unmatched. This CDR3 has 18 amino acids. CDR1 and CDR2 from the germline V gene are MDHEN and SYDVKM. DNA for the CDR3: TGTGCCCATATGGGGGACAGGGGCGACATCTATAGCAATCAGCCCCAGCATTTT. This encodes CAHMGDRGDIYSNQPQHF.

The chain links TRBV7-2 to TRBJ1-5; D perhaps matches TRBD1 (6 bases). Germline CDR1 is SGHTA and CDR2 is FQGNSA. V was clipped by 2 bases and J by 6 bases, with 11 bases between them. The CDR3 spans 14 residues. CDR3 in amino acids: CASSLNPGAQPQHF. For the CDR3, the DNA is TGTGCCAGCAGCTTAAACCCAGGGGCTCAGCCCCAGCATTTT. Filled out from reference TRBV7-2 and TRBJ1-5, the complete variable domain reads GAGVSQSPSNKVTEKGKDVELRCDPISGHTALYWYRQSLGQGLEFLIYFQGNSAPDKSGLPSDRFSAERTGGSVSTLTIQRTQQEDSAVYLCASSLNPGAQPQHFGDGTRLSIL.

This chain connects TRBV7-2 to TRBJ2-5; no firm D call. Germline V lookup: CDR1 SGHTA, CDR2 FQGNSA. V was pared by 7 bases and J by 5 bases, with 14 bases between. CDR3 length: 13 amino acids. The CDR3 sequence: CASNLLWPETQYF. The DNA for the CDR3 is TGTGCCAGCAACCTTCTCTGGCCCGAGACCCAGTACTTC.

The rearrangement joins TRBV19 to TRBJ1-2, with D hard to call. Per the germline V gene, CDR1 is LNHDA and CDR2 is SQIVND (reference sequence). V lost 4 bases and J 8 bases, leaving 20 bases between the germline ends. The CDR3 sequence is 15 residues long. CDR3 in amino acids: CASSRSAGHEKGYTF. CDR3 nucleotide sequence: TGTGCCAGTAGTAGATCGGCAGGCCACGAGAAAGGCTACACCTTC.

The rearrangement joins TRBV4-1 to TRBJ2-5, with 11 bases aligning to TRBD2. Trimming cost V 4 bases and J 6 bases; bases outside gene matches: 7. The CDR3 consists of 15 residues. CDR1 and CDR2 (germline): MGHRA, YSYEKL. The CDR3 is CASSPQTSGVKTQYF. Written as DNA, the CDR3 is TGCGCCAGCAGCCCCCAGACTAGCGGGGTGAAGACCCAGTACTTC.

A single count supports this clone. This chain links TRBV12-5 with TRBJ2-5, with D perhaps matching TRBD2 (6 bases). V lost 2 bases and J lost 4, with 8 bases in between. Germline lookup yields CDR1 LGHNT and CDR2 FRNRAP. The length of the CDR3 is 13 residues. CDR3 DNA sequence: TGTGCTAGTGGTTTGCTGGGGGGAGAGACCCAGTACTTC. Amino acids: CASGLLGGETQYF.

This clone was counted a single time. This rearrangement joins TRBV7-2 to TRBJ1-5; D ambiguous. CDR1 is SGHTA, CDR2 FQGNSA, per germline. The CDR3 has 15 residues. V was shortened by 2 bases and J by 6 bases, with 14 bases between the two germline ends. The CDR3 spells CASSLLAQRGQPQHF. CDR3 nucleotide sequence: TGTGCCAGCAGCTTATTGGCCCAAAGAGGTCAGCCCCAGCATTTT.

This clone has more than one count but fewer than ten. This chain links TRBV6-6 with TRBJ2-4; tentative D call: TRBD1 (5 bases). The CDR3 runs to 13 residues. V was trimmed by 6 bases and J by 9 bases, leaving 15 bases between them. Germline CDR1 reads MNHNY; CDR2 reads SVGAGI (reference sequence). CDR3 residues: CASSPFQGSIQYF. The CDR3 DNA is TGTGCCAGCAGCCCCTTCCAGGGTTCCATTCAGTACTTC.

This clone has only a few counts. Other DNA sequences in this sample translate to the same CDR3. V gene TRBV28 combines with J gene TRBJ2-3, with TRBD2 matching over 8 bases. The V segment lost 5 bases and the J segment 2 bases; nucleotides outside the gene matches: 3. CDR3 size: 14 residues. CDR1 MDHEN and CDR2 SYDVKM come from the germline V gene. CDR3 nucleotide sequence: TGTGCCAGCAGTAGCGGACTAGCCACAGATACGCAGTATTTT. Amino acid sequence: CASSSGLATDTQYF.

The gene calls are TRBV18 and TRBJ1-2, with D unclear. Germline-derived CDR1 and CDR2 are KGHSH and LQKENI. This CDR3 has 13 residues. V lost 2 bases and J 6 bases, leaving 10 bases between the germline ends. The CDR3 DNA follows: TGTGCCAGCTCACCAGGAGAGGAACATGGCTACACCTTC. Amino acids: CASSPGEEHGYTF.

As DNA, the CDR3 is TGTGCCAGCAGCCCCCGGACTAGCTCCTACAATGAGCAGTTCTTC. Translating it yields CASSPRTSSYNEQFF. The gene calls are TRBV7-2 and TRBJ2-1; 7 nucleotides align to TRBD2. The V gene's germline CDR1 is SGHTA and CDR2 FQGNSA. The V gene end was trimmed by 5 bases and the J gene end by 0 bases; junction bases not matched to a gene: 4. The CDR3 consists of 15 residues.

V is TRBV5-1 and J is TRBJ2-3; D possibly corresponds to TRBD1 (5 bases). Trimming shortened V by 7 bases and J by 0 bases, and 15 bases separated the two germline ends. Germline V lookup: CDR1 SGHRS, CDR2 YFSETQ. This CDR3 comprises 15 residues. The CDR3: CASRPRAGSTDTQYF. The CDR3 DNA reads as TGCGCCAGCCGCCCTCGGGCAGGGAGCACAGATACGCAGTATTTT.

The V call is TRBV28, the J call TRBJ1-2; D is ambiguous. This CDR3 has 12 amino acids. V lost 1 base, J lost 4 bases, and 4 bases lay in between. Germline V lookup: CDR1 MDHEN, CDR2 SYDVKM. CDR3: CASSLSRYGYTF. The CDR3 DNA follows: TGTGCCAGCAGTTTATCCCGCTATGGCTACACCTTC.

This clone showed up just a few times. In nucleotides, the CDR3 is TGTGCCAGCAGTGCGGGACAGGGCAGCTACAATGAGCAGTTCTTC. It codes for CASSAGQGSYNEQFF. The gene calls are TRBV2 and TRBJ2-1; 9 bases fit TRBD1. The ends lost 4 bases at V and 3 bases at J; junction bases unmatched: 4. Per the germline V gene, CDR1 is SNHLY and CDR2 is FYNNEI. This CDR3 spans 15 amino acids. Drawing the rest from reference TRBV2 and TRBJ2-1, the complete variable domain is EPEVTQTPSHQVTQMGQEVILRCVPISNHLYFYWYRQILGQKVEFLVSFYNNEISEKSEIFDDQFSVERPDGSNFTLKIRSTKLEDSAMYFCASSAGQGSYNEQFFGPGTRLTVL.